What follows is one TCR beta chain and its context. The clone's antigen remains unknown. No qualities accompany the bases; no much larger clone lies one base away. The sample is drawn from a study of control samples from healthy donors and cancer patients (dated by TCRdb to 2018 to 2021). The CDR3 holds 18 amino acids from the cysteine to the phenylalanine. CDR3 DNA only is kept here, 54 bases in frame from base 1. Via the germline V gene, CDR1 is KGHDR and CDR2 SFDVKD. V loses 0 bases, J loses 8 bases, and the germline ends lie 21 bases apart. The method was the immunoSEQ multiplex PCR assay. Drawn from immuneACCESS, this table holds only the in-frame rearrangements with V and J called that TCRdb kept. Clones are partly lost; checked studies trace under half to an unresolved V gene and leave the rest unexplained. Counted in this sample were under 450,000 clones; around 90% of them appeared once. Of the sample, over 5.5% is held by the ten largest clones.

The clonotype comes from a man in his forties or fifties with head and neck cancer. Sequenced: PBMCs. The V and J genes are TRBV24-1 and TRBJ1-4; tentative D gene TRBD1, with 6 bases matching. The base sequence is TGTGCCACCAGTGATTTGCAATGGACGGGGGCGCGGGGGGAAAAACTGTTTTTT. Its translation is CATSDLQWTGARGEKLFF.